This T cell receptor beta chain was recovered during a study of T cell repertoires in cytomegalovirus infection (dated by TCRdb to about 2019). General notes on the study: Recently identified HLA-C-restricted CMV epitopes, whose presentation resists viral immunomodulation, were targeted by peptide stimulations together with well-studied HLA-B-restricted epitopes. Because public TCR beta signatures pointed to carriage of CMV infection together with the matching HLA type, the HLA type of each donor mattered for the analysis. Study-level results and caveats: Cumulative frequency of public TCR beta family members discriminated carriers of CMV infection plus the relevant HLA type in this cohort and an independent roughly 340-donor cohort. The ex vivo response was dominated by HLA-C-restricted CMV-specific TCR beta clonotypes, which also provided the single most frequent clonotype in two of eight donors.

As regards this clonotype: Its antigen remains unidentified. No clone much larger than this one lies a single base away; base qualities are absent.

The treatment or condition label, as the study defines it: in vitro stimulation with specific CMV peptide epitopes to enrich CMV-specific T cells. From its cysteine to its phenylalanine, the CDR3 spans 13 amino acids. The read is trimmed to its CDR3 DNA, 39 bases read in frame from base 1. CDR1 and CDR2 (SEHNR, FQNEAQ) derive from the germline V gene (reference sequence). V has 7 bases trimmed and J has 6 bases trimmed; junction bases matching no gene number 8. Instrument on record: Illumina HiSeq 1500. TCRdb reprocessed the public reads (quality trimming at Q25 with fastp, clone calling with MiXCR) and kept in-frame beta chains. A single entry per CDR3 protein holds the most common genes and DNA from its merged rows. This sample holds some 900,000 distinct CDR3 sequences; approximately 32% were observed only once. Roughly 12% of the sample rests with the top ten.

The sequence came from a human donor in good health (CMV status not recorded). Some clones in this sample may be carry-over from other donors' samples. The source was cultured CD8+ T cells from PBMCs, collected from culture after CMV antigen stimulation. This chain is built from TRBV7-9 and TRBJ1-2; 7 bases in the junction line up with TRBD1. The CDR3 is CASNPGQNHGYTF. The nucleotides are TGTGCCAGCAACCCGGGACAGAACCATGGCTACACCTTC.